One and the same sample provided the 29 T cell receptor beta chains below, sequenced in a study of lymphopenia after photon versus proton radiotherapy. The data were produced by immunoSEQ multiplex PCR, yet TCRdb's version contains in-frame clones alone and is incomplete. This table has about 29,000 clones, roughly 90% appearing once. The sequencing here drew on peripheral blood, taken from a patient treated with proton-based radiotherapy. Receptors originate from a woman in her fifties or sixties with cholangiocarcinoma. Some clones in this sample may be carry-over from other donors' samples.

The J gene is TRBJ1-4, the V gene TRBV6-6; TRBD1 agrees at 8 bases. This CDR3 is built from 14 residues. Germline V gives CDR1 MNHNY, CDR2 SVGAGI (reference sequence). J was trimmed by 6 bases and V by 5 bases; bases with no gene match: 5. CDR3 coding DNA: TGTGCCAGCAGTCCCGGGACAGGCTATGAAAAACTGTTTTTT. It translates to CASSPGTGYEKLFF.

This chain joins TRBV7-6 and TRBJ1-5; D possibly corresponds to TRBD1 (6 bases). Deletions cut 5 bases from V and 7 bases from J, with 18 bases between. The CDR3 runs to 15 residues. The germline V gene has CDR1 SGHVS and CDR2 FNYEAQ. The CDR3 DNA is TGTGCCAGCAGCCGCGGGAGGGGGTCGAGGCAGCCCCAGCATTTT. Protein product: CASSRGRGSRQPQHF.

The rearrangement joins TRBV5-1 to TRBJ1-6; no definite D call. In germline, CDR1 is SGHRS, CDR2 YFSETQ. The CDR3 spans 15 residues. Trimming removed 1 base at V and 8 bases at J, with 13 bases between. CDR3 nucleotides: TGCGCCAGCAGCTTGTCGTTCCTTACGGATTCACCCCTCCACTTT. Its translation: CASSLSFLTDSPLHF.

This clone came up a few times. The chain is built from TRBV2 and TRBJ2-7, with D perhaps matching TRBD2 (6 bases). Between the trimmed V and J ends, which lost 3 bases and 2 bases, there was a span of 11 bases. The germline gives CDR1 SNHLY, CDR2 FYNNEI. There are 14 residues in the CDR3. CDR3 bases: TGTGCCAGCAGTGAGCGGGGAATGGCCTACGAGCAGTACTTC. Protein product: CASSERGMAYEQYF. Using reference TRBV2 and TRBJ2-7 for the parts outside the CDR3, the full variable domain is EPEVTQTPSHQVTQMGQEVILRCVPISNHLYFYWYRQILGQKVEFLVSFYNNEISEKSEIFDDQFSVERPDGSNFTLKIRSTKLEDSAMYFCASSERGMAYEQYFGPGTRLTVT.

The rearrangement uses TRBV5-8 and TRBJ1-4; D may be TRBD1 (5 bases). V lost 1 base, J lost 5 bases, and 18 bases lay in between. Germline V gene lookup returns CDR1 SGHTS and CDR2 YDEGEE. The length of the CDR3 is 17 residues. The CDR3 DNA sequence: TGTGCCAGCAGCTTGAAATTGACCCGTTGGGACAATGAAAAACTGTTTTTT. It translates to CASSLKLTRWDNEKLFF.

This clone was detected once. The CDR3 reads CASNPTGTASGYTF. The CDR3 DNA is TGTGCCAGCAACCCCACCGGGACCGCGAGTGGCTACACCTTC. This sequence joins TRBV11-2 and TRBJ1-2; TRBD1 might be the D (5 bases). Germline V gene lookup returns CDR1 SGHAT and CDR2 FQNNGV. This CDR3 spans 14 amino acids. Trimming left V 7 bases short and J 7 bases short, with 19 bases between. Full variable domain (outside the CDR3, taken from reference TRBV11-2 and TRBJ1-2): EAGVAQSPRYKIIEKRQSVAFWCNPISGHATLYWYQQILGQGPKLLIQFQNNGVVDDSQLPKDRFSAERLKGVDSTLKIQPAKLEDSAVYLCASNPTGTASGYTFGSGTRLTVV.

This clone was recorded a few times. This sequence joins TRBV6-5 and TRBJ2-2; perhaps TRBD2 as D (7 bases). V lost 7 bases to trimming and J lost 4 bases, with 16 bases between them. Germline lookup yields CDR1 MNHEY and CDR2 SVGAGI. This CDR3 is built from 15 residues. CDR3 in DNA: TGTGCCAGCAAACGGCGGGGGCCGACCACCGGGGAGCTGTTTTTT. It specifies CASKRRGPTTGELFF.

The chain employs TRBV6-6 and TRBJ1-4; TRBD1 agrees at 9 bases. J lost 7 bases, V lost 0 bases, and 3 bases had no gene match. Germline assignment: CDR1 MNHNY and CDR2 SVGAGI (reference sequence). The CDR3 length is 15 residues. DNA for the CDR3: TGTGCCAGCAGTTACTCGGGGACAGGGAGTGAAAAACTGTTTTTT. This encodes CASSYSGTGSEKLFF.

The J gene is TRBJ2-3, the V gene TRBV6-6, with D maybe TRBD2 (6 bases). CDR3 size: 12 residues. The V gene lost 5 bases and the J gene lost 15 bases, with 18 bases spanning the gap. Germline CDR1 is MNHNY and CDR2 is SVGAGI (reference sequence). The CDR3 DNA sequence: TGTGCCAGCAGTGACTGGGACTCGCCGCCCTATTTT. This gives the protein CASSDWDSPPYF.

This chain links TRBV7-9 with TRBJ2-3; 14 bases align to TRBD2. The trim removed 8 bases at V and 1 base at J, leaving 8 bases unmatched. CDR3 length: 17 residues. Looked up from germline, CDR1 is SEHNR and CDR2 is FQNEAQ (reference sequence). This CDR3 is CASGHGTSGGGTDTQYF. The CDR3 DNA is TGTGCCAGCGGTCATGGGACTAGCGGGGGAGGCACAGATACGCAGTATTTT.

The V and J genes are TRBV7-8 and TRBJ2-5; D might be TRBD1 (6 bases). Trimming stripped 5 bases from V and 2 bases from J, with 9 bases between. The CDR3 is made up of 13 amino acids. Looked up from germline, CDR1 is SGHVS and CDR2 is FQNEAQ. CDR3 sequence (DNA): TGTGCCAGCAGCCCGGGACATCAAGAGACCCAGTACTTC. Amino acids: CASSPGHQETQYF.

The rearrangement uses TRBV11-3 and TRBJ1-5; the match to TRBD1 covers 10 bases. The V segment lost 2 bases and the J segment 3 bases; nucleotides outside the gene matches: 10. Germline loops: CDR1 SGHNT, CDR2 YENEEA. The length of the CDR3 is 18 residues. CDR3 in DNA: TGTGCCAGCAGCTTATCGACCGGGACAGGGGACGCCAATCAGCCCCAGCATTTT. Translating gives CASSLSTGTGDANQPQHF.

The chain couples TRBV11-2 to TRBJ1-2; TRBD1 aligns across 7 bases. There are 16 residues in the CDR3. The junction had 11 bases not matched to a gene; V was cut back by 5 bases and J by 2 bases. Germline V gene lookup returns CDR1 SGHAT and CDR2 FQNNGV. The CDR3 nucleotides are TGTGCCAGCAGCCGGCTCCGGGACAGAAGAAACTATGGCTACACCTTC. Protein product: CASSRLRDRRNYGYTF.

The rearrangement joins TRBV7-3 to TRBJ1-1; D unclear. Germline V gene data show CDR1 as SGHTA and CDR2 as FQGTGA. Trimming took 4 bases from V and 1 from J, leaving 7 bases between them. The CDR3 contains 13 residues. This chain's CDR3 is CASSSGGNTEAFF. CDR3 nucleotides: TGTGCCAGCAGCTCGGGTGGGAACACTGAAGCTTTCTTT.

This clone was seen more than once but under ten times. The chain joins TRBV2 to TRBJ2-5, with 12 bases matching TRBD1. Per germline, CDR1 SNHLY and CDR2 FYNNEI. The CDR3 spans 14 residues. J was trimmed by 9 bases and V by 8 bases; bases with no gene match: 10. The CDR3 DNA reads TGTGCCAGCGGGGGACAGGGGGCCTCGGGGGCCCAGTACTTC. Its protein product is CASGGQGASGAQYF.

The chain's CDR3 is CASSSVPQETQYF. The CDR3 DNA follows: TGTGCCAGCAGCTCTGTTCCGCAAGAGACCCAGTACTTC. The chain carries TRBV5-4 and TRBJ2-5; no firm D call. Trimming shortened V by 3 bases and J by 2 bases, and 8 bases separated the two germline ends. The germline V gene has CDR1 SGHNT and CDR2 YYREEE (reference sequence). The CDR3 loop spans 13 amino acids.

The rearrangement links TRBV27 to TRBJ1-6; weak D call: TRBD1 (5 bases). CDR1 is MNHEY and CDR2 is SMNVEV in the germline V gene (reference sequence). The CDR3 totals 14 residues. V was trimmed by 3 bases and J by 7 bases, leaving 10 bases between them. DNA of the CDR3: TGTGCCAGCAGTTTTTGGAGGGACAATTCACCCCTCCACTTT. Its protein is CASSFWRDNSPLHF.

V is TRBV28 and J is TRBJ2-2; unclear D gene. The length of the CDR3 is 12 residues. The V end was cut by 6 bases, the J end by 6 bases, with 8 bases between. The germline CDR1 and CDR2 sequences are MDHEN and SYDVKM. This CDR3 is CASSPEPGELFF. CDR3 sequence (DNA): TGTGCCAGCAGCCCCGAGCCCGGGGAGCTGTTTTTT.

This chain connects TRBV7-9 to TRBJ1-1; D gene uncertain. The CDR3 length is 12 residues. Germline V gives CDR1 SEHNR, CDR2 FQNEAQ (reference sequence). V lost 5 bases and J lost 4, with 8 bases in between. CDR3 protein: CASSRVLTEAFF. The CDR3 nucleotides read TGTGCCAGCAGCCGCGTCCTCACTGAAGCTTTCTTT.

The chain links TRBV30 to TRBJ1-4; D might be TRBD1 (6 bases). Deletions cut 3 bases from V and 1 base from J, with 9 bases between. Germline-derived CDR1 and CDR2 are GTSNPN and SVGIG (reference sequence). The CDR3 length is 14 residues. CDR3 amino acids: CAWRRGITNEKLFF. CDR3 in DNA: TGTGCCTGGAGGAGGGGGATAACTAATGAAAAACTGTTTTTT.

The chain uses TRBV6-6 and TRBJ1-3, with a possible D match to TRBD1 (6 bases). The length of the CDR3 is 15 residues. Germline V gene lookup returns CDR1 MNHNY and CDR2 SVGAGI (reference sequence). The V end was cut by 6 bases, the J end by 4 bases, with 16 bases between. Here the CDR3 reads CASRLQGNRGNTIYF. In DNA, the CDR3 is TGTGCCAGCAGACTACAGGGTAACAGAGGAAACACCATATATTTT.

This clone has more than one count but fewer than ten. The chain carries TRBV18 and TRBJ2-1, with D uncertain. The CDR3 length is 17 residues. Germline V gene lookup returns CDR1 KGHSH and CDR2 LQKENI. Deletions cut 2 bases from V and 0 bases from J, with 14 bases between. CDR3 sequence: CASSPLQEVDSYNEQFF. CDR3 bases: TGTGCCAGCTCACCATTACAAGAGGTGGACTCCTACAATGAGCAGTTCTTC.

The J gene is TRBJ2-7, the V gene TRBV29-1; no firm D call. The germline V and J ends were trimmed by 6 bases and 1 base, with 22 bases remaining between them. CDR1 and CDR2 from the germline V gene are SQVTM and ANQGSEA. This CDR3 region has 16 residues. The CDR3 spells CSVLEYKTQGSYEQYF. CDR3 sequence (DNA): TGCAGCGTCCTGGAGTACAAAACCCAAGGGTCCTACGAGCAGTACTTC.

This rearrangement joins TRBV19 to TRBJ1-2; TRBD1 aligns across 12 bases. V shed 4 bases, J shed 4 bases, and the junction held 10 bases outside the gene matches. This CDR3 region has 17 residues. Germline V gene sequence: CDR1 LNHDA, CDR2 SQIVND (reference sequence). The CDR3 nucleotides read TGTGCCAGTAGTAACCGGGACAGGGGGCGAGGAACCTATGGCTACACCTTC. This gives the protein CASSNRDRGRGTYGYTF.

The gene calls are TRBV7-9 and TRBJ2-5, with 7 bases that match TRBD1. V was pared by 5 bases and J by 1 base, with 4 bases of the junction left unmatched. The CDR3 extends over 14 amino acids. Germline V gene data show CDR1 as SEHNR and CDR2 as FQNEAQ (reference sequence). CDR3 sequence: CASSRDSLQETQYF. CDR3 in DNA: TGTGCCAGCAGCCGGGACAGCCTCCAAGAGACCCAGTACTTC.

The chain has TRBV4-2 and TRBJ1-1, with no clear D. CDR3 length equals 13 residues. V shed 4 bases and J shed 1 base, with 7 bases lying between them. CDR1 LGHNA and CDR2 YNFKEQ come from the germline V gene. The CDR3 nucleotides are TGTGCCAGCAGCCCTCGAGGGAACACTGAAGCTTTCTTT. Its protein is CASSPRGNTEAFF.

The CDR3: CASSPTSGGPGAKNIQYF. Written as DNA, the CDR3 is TGTGCCAGCTCACCGACTTCAGGGGGCCCTGGAGCCAAAAACATTCAGTACTTC. J is TRBJ2-4 and V is TRBV18, with 8 bases lining up with TRBD1. The germline CDR1 and CDR2 sequences are KGHSH and LQKENI. CDR3 length: 18 amino acids. Germline trimming cut 3 bases from V and 0 bases from J; bases unmatched to any gene: 10.

This clone was seen once. This chain links TRBV5-1 with TRBJ2-5; D may be TRBD1 (5 bases). The germline V gene has CDR1 SGHRS and CDR2 YFSETQ. The ends were cut back, 4 bases at V and 1 base at J, with 14 bases in the middle. This CDR3 contains 15 residues. The CDR3 reads CASSLVRGSQETQYF. As DNA, the CDR3 is TGCGCCAGCAGCCTAGTAAGGGGCAGCCAAGAGACCCAGTACTTC.

CDR3 nucleotide sequence: TGCGCCAGCTCGGCGGGGAGCTCGGATGAGCAGTTCTTC. Its protein product is CASSAGSSDEQFF. The chain combines TRBV5-1 with TRBJ2-1, with a tentative D call TRBD2 (6 bases). This CDR3 comprises 13 residues. Germline CDR1 reads SGHRS; CDR2 reads YFSETQ. Trimming removed 7 bases at V and 8 bases at J, with 16 bases between.